Listed below are T cell receptor beta chains from one sample, sequenced in a study of blood T cell repertoires in COVID-19. Profiling relied on immunoSEQ multiplex PCR, and the TCRdb table lists in-frame clones only, not all of them. The sample has approximately 120,000 clones; roughly 69% are singletons. Sequenced input: peripheral blood. The origin of the receptors is a woman aged 70 to 79 with acute or convalescent COVID-19. CDR3s include the opening cysteine and the closing phenylalanine or tryptophan. The D gene is left open where the match is weak. The size entry is marked missing in some rows and otherwise reads once, few, many or a size class.

-	TRBJ2-1	TRBV12-5	once	CASGLVQNTNEQFF	TGTGCTAGTGGTTTGGTACAAAACACCAATGAGCAGTTCTTC
TRBD2	TRBJ2-1	TRBV9	-	CASSVGGLDLYNEQFF	TGTGCCAGCAGCGTAGGAGGACTAGATCTCTACAATGAGCAGTTCTTC
-	TRBJ1-5	TRBV20-1	-	CSASEIEYQPQHF	TGCAGTGCTAGTGAAATAGAATATCAGCCCCAGCATTTT
TRBD1	TRBJ1-5	TRBV12-5	once	CASGRPGGQPQHF	TGTGCTAGTGGAAGGCCAGGGGGGCAGCCCCAGCATTTT
-	TRBJ2-7	TRBV5-4	-	CASSPPDGESPYEQYF	TGTGCCAGCAGCCCGCCGGACGGGGAATCCCCCTACGAGCAGTACTTC
-	TRBJ2-2	TRBV3-1/TRBV3-2	-	CASSPAWSAGELFF	TGTGCCAGCAGCCCAGCCTGGAGTGCCGGGGAGCTGTTTTTT
-	TRBJ1-1	TRBV4-1	-	CASSLSSVREDTEAFF	TGCGCCAGCAGCCTTAGTTCGGTCAGGGAAGACACTGAAGCTTTCTTT
TRBD1	TRBJ1-2	TRBV10-3	few	CAISDQTGRYTF	TGTGCCATCAGTGACCAGACAGGGCGCTACACCTTC
TRBD2	TRBJ2-3	TRBV10-3	-	CAISLAGEGTDTQYF	TGTGCCATCAGCCTAGCGGGGGAGGGCACAGATACGCAGTATTTT
TRBD1	TRBJ1-1	TRBV11-2	-	CASSNPRQGLNTEAFF	TGTGCCAGCAGCAATCCTCGACAGGGCTTGAACACTGAAGCTTTCTTT
TRBD2	TRBJ2-5	TRBV7-2	-	CASSSGLAGVETQYF	TGTGCCAGCAGCTCGGGACTAGCGGGGGTAGAGACCCAGTACTTC
-	TRBJ2-5	TRBV6-2/TRBV6-3	-	CASSYIDSRSQETQYF	TGTGCCAGCAGTTACATCGATAGCCGATCCCAAGAGACCCAGTACTTC
TRBD1	TRBJ2-2	TRBV5-1	-	CASSLGTGGNTGELFF	TGCGCCAGCAGCTTGGGTACAGGGGGTAACACCGGGGAGCTGTTTTTT
TRBD2	TRBJ2-1	TRBV23-1	few	CASSHRRDRGWNPTSGRAYNEQFF	TGCGCCAGCAGTCACCGAAGGGACAGGGGCTGGAATCCCACTAGCGGGAGGGCCTACAATGAGCAGTTCTTC
TRBD1	TRBJ2-3	TRBV6-2/TRBV6-3	-	CASSRNRGSTDTQYF	TGTGCCAGCAGTCGAAACAGGGGAAGCACAGATACGCAGTATTTT
TRBD1	TRBJ2-4	TRBV7-8	-	CASSWTGENIQYF	TGTGCCAGCAGCTGGACAGGGGAGAACATTCAGTACTTC
TRBD2	TRBJ2-7	TRBV20-1	-	CSASSSGRSYEQYF	TGCAGTGCTAGTTCTAGCGGGAGAAGCTACGAGCAGTACTTC
TRBD2	TRBJ2-5	TRBV6-5	-	CASSYQRERKTQYF	TGTGCCAGCAGTTATCAGCGGGAGAGAAAGACCCAGTACTTC
TRBD1	TRBJ1-2	TRBV4-1	-	CASSRGTGGNYGYTF	TGCGCCAGCAGCCGAGGGACAGGGGGCAACTATGGCTACACCTTC
TRBD1	TRBJ1-5	TRBV5-8	-	CASRMGQGVQPQHF	TGTGCCAGCAGGATGGGGCAGGGGGTTCAGCCCCAGCATTTT
TRBD1	TRBJ1-1	TRBV28	-	CASRRRQGTAFF	TGTGCCAGCAGACGTAGACAGGGAACGGCTTTCTTT
-	TRBJ2-5	TRBV7-9	-	CASSLAGRGETQYF	TGTGCCAGCAGCTTGGCAGGGCGGGGAGAGACCCAGTACTTC
-	TRBJ2-5	TRBV19	-	CASSVDSGRDQYF	TGTGCCAGTAGTGTGGATAGCGGAAGAGACCAGTACTTC
TRBD1	TRBJ2-2	TRBV6-2/TRBV6-3	-	CASSLTGANTGELFF	TGTGCCAGCAGTTTAACAGGGGCGAACACCGGGGAGCTGTTTTTT
-	TRBJ2-7	TRBV7-2	-	CASSLDISEFYEQYF	TGTGCCAGCAGCTTGGATATTAGCGAGTTCTACGAGCAGTACTTC
TRBD1	TRBJ1-4	TRBV11-2	-	CASSWGQGNEKLFF	TGTGCCAGCAGCTGGGGACAGGGAAATGAAAAACTGTTTTTT
TRBD1	TRBJ1-1	TRBV5-1	once	CASSMGTANTEAFF	TGCGCCAGCAGCATGGGGACAGCGAACACTGAAGCTTTCTTT
-	TRBJ2-7	TRBV7-2	-	CASSLVGTAYEQYF	TGTGCCAGCAGCTTAGTTGGCACAGCCTACGAGCAGTACTTC
TRBD2	TRBJ2-2	TRBV4-2	-	CASSQGLAGGTNTGELFF	TGTGCCAGCAGCCAGGGACTAGCGGGGGGGACTAACACCGGGGAGCTGTTTTTT
-	TRBJ2-7	TRBV6-5	-	CASNVAGFSTEQYF	TGTGCCAGCAACGTCGCGGGGTTCTCGACCGAGCAGTACTTC
TRBD2	TRBJ2-7	TRBV30	-	CAWSPGLARYEQYF	TGTGCCTGGAGTCCGGGACTAGCGAGGTACGAGCAGTACTTC
-	TRBJ1-1	TRBV4-3	few	CASSQVTGTTEAFF	TGCGCCAGCAGCCAAGTGACAGGTACAACTGAAGCTTTCTTT
-	TRBJ2-7	TRBV6-5	-	CASSYGAGSDYEQYF	TGTGCCAGCAGTTACGGGGCAGGGTCCGACTACGAGCAGTACTTC
TRBD1	TRBJ2-7	TRBV6-5	-	CAISRTGGYEQYF	TGTGCCATCTCCCGGACAGGTGGCTACGAGCAGTACTTC
TRBD2	TRBJ2-7	TRBV19	-	CASSIDAGVTYEQYF	TGTGCCAGTAGTATAGATGCGGGGGTAACCTACGAGCAGTACTTC
-	TRBJ2-1	TRBV5-6	-	CASSLSGVRANEQFF	TGTGCCAGCAGCTTGTCGGGGGTCCGCGCAAATGAGCAGTTCTTC
TRBD1	TRBJ1-5	TRBV7-9	-	CASSLGDRVNQPQHF	TGTGCCAGCAGCTTAGGGGACAGGGTGAATCAGCCCCAGCATTTT
-	TRBJ1-5	TRBV7-9	-	CASSLSPYGGGGQPQHF	TGTGCCAGCAGCCTATCCCCCTATGGGGGCGGGGGACAGCCCCAGCATTTT
TRBD2	TRBJ2-1	TRBV10-2	few	CASRDSGGASREQFF	TGCGCCAGCAGGGATAGCGGGGGGGCCAGCAGGGAGCAGTTCTTC
-	TRBJ2-1	TRBV11-3	-	CASSDSSSYNEQFF	TGTGCCAGCAGCGACTCGAGCTCCTACAATGAGCAGTTCTTC
-	TRBJ2-2	TRBV6-2/TRBV6-3	few	CASSLGHSTGELFF	TGTGCCAGCAGTTTAGGACATTCGACCGGGGAGCTGTTTTTT